The present entry profiles one T cell receptor (beta chain) with its context. The data were taken from a study of blood T cell repertoires in COVID-19. Per the germline V gene, CDR1 is SGHRS and CDR2 is YFSETQ. V was cut by 5 bases and J by 4 bases, with 9 bases left in between. This CDR3 is built from 12 residues. The table came from immunoSEQ multiplex PCR; TCRdb's copy has only in-frame clones and leaves some out. The table has around 150,000 clones, 70% to 90% seen once. The sequence derives from a woman aged 45-59 years with acute or convalescent COVID-19. The rearrangement uses TRBV5-1 and TRBJ1-2; D call uncertain. What was sequenced was peripheral blood. CDR3 amino acids: CASSEGAYGYTF. The CDR3 DNA is TGCGCCAGCAGTGAGGGTGCCTATGGCTACACCTTC. The full variable domain, in which reference TRBV5-1 and TRBJ1-2 provide the parts outside the CDR3, is KAGVTQTPRYLIKTRGQQVTLSCSPISGHRSVSWYQQTPGQGLQFLFEYFSETQRNKGNFPGRFSGRQFSNSRSEMNVSTLELGDSALYLCASSEGAYGYTFGSGTRLTVV.